A single sample is the source of the 17 T cell receptor beta chains below, sequenced in a study of blood T cell repertoires in COVID-19. Profiling relied on immunoSEQ multiplex PCR, and the TCRdb table lists in-frame clones only, not all of them. The table includes around 150,000 clones, 75% to 90% detected once. The material sequenced was peripheral blood. The receptors were sampled from a woman aged 55-70 years with active or convalescent COVID-19.

The chain combines TRBV7-2 with TRBJ2-1; 10 bases fit TRBD2. This CDR3 region has 15 residues. Per germline, CDR1 SGHTA and CDR2 FQGNSA. V was pared by 0 bases and J by 6 bases, with 2 bases of the junction left unmatched. This CDR3 reads CASSLAGLASNEQFF. In DNA form, the CDR3 reads TGTGCCAGCAGCTTAGCGGGACTAGCGAGCAATGAGCAGTTCTTC.

Here the CDR3 DNA reads TGTGCCAGCAGCAGGCAGGGGGCGCGGGGCAATCAGCCCCAGCATTTT. It codes for CASSRQGARGNQPQHF. V is TRBV21-1 and J is TRBJ1-5; the table's D call, TRBD1, has no DNA check behind it. TRBV21-1 is an annotated pseudogene. The CDR3 is 16 residues long.

The J gene is TRBJ2-7, the V gene TRBV13; 8 nucleotides agree with TRBD2. Germline loops: CDR1 PRHDT, CDR2 FYEKMQ (reference sequence). The CDR3 totals 16 residues. V trimming: 3 bases; J trimming: 0 bases; junction bases outside the gene matches: 7. CDR3 residues: CASSFLTGTSSYEQYF. CDR3 sequence (DNA): TGTGCCAGCAGCTTTCTTACAGGGACTAGCTCCTACGAGCAGTACTTC.

A single count supports this clone. The chain recombines TRBV19 with TRBJ1-6; weak D call: TRBD1 (5 bases). This CDR3 has 15 residues. The germline V gene has CDR1 LNHDA and CDR2 SQIVND (reference sequence). The germline V and J ends were trimmed by 5 bases and 7 bases, with 15 bases remaining between them. CDR3 loop: CASSQGGQVNSPLHF. In DNA form, the CDR3 reads TGTGCCAGTAGTCAGGGAGGGCAGGTCAATTCACCCCTCCACTTT.

The V call is TRBV7-2, the J call TRBJ1-3; D call uncertain. The germline CDR1 and CDR2 sequences are SGHTA and FQGNSA. CDR3 length: 14 residues. V dropped 1 base and J dropped 1 base, with 5 bases sitting between them. The CDR3, as DNA: TGTGCCAGCAGCTTAGGCGTATCTGGAAACACCATATATTTT. It yields the protein CASSLGVSGNTIYF. Full variable domain (remainder filled in from reference TRBV7-2 and TRBJ1-3): GAGVSQSPSNKVTEKGKDVELRCDPISGHTALYWYRQSLGQGLEFLIYFQGNSAPDKSGLPSDRFSAERTGGSVSTLTIQRTQQEDSAVYLCASSLGVSGNTIYFGEGSWLTVV.

In DNA, the CDR3 is TGTGCCAGCTCACTCGGGGGGGAGGATGAGCAGTTCTTC. Its protein is CASSLGGEDEQFF. The chain has TRBV18 and TRBJ2-1; 8 bases are a match to TRBD2. The CDR3 totals 13 residues. Germline V gene sequence: CDR1 KGHSH, CDR2 LQKENI. V lost 4 bases and J lost 8; bases outside the gene matches: 4. The full variable domain, rest sourced from reference TRBV18 and TRBJ2-1, is NAGVMQNPRHLVRRRGQEARLRCSPMKGHSHVYWYRQLPEEGLKFMVYLQKENIIDESGMPKERFSAEFPKEGPSILRIQQVVRGDSAAYFCASSLGGEDEQFFGPGTRLTVL.

This clone occurred a few times. The chain is built from TRBV7-8 and TRBJ2-7; D gene uncertain. This CDR3 comprises 14 residues. V shed 5 bases and J shed 4 bases, with 15 bases lying between them. Germline loops: CDR1 SGHVS, CDR2 FQNEAQ. CDR3 DNA: TGTGCCAGCAGCCACCCTCAGGATCGGTACGAGCAGTACTTC. It codes for CASSHPQDRYEQYF.

The chain uses TRBV11-2 and TRBJ1-5; D gene ambiguous. Germline V gives CDR1 SGHAT, CDR2 FQNNGV. V was trimmed by 4 bases and J by 5 bases, leaving 9 bases between them. This CDR3 is 13 amino acids long. CDR3 DNA: TGTGCCAGCAGCTCGCAAGAGGATCAGCCCCAGCATTTT. This sequence encodes CASSSQEDQPQHF.

V gene TRBV10-3 combines with J gene TRBJ2-2; a weak D match, TRBD1 (6 bases). Germline V gene lookup returns CDR1 ENHRY and CDR2 SYGVKD. The CDR3 runs 14 residues. Trimming pared 7 bases from V and 1 base from J, leaving 10 bases between. CDR3 nucleotides: TGTGCCATCACCCAGGGACAGAACACCGGGGAGCTGTTTTTT. Encoded protein: CAITQGQNTGELFF.

The rearrangement links TRBV6-5 to TRBJ1-1; 8 nucleotides match TRBD1. Germline V CDR1 and CDR2: MNHEY, SVGAGI. The CDR3 extends over 12 amino acids. After removal of 4 bases from V and 7 bases from J, the junction contained 2 bases not matched to a gene. Here the CDR3 DNA reads TGTGCCAGCAGTTTCGGGACAGGTGAAGCTTTCTTT. Translation: CASSFGTGEAFF.

V and J are TRBV19 and TRBJ1-2, with no clear D. This CDR3 contains 16 residues. Germline-derived CDR1 and CDR2 are LNHDA and SQIVND (reference sequence). Trimming removed 7 bases from V and 4 bases from J, with 22 bases in between. This chain's CDR3 is CASISGDPLSGYGYTF. CDR3 bases: TGTGCCAGTATTTCGGGAGATCCTCTAAGTGGCTATGGCTACACCTTC.

The sample holds a few counts of this clone. The chain links TRBV2 to TRBJ1-1; D call uncertain. The germline CDR1 and CDR2 sequences are SNHLY and FYNNEI. V gave up 3 bases and J gave up 10 bases, with 9 bases separating them. The CDR3 has 11 amino acids. CDR3 DNA sequence: TGTGCCAGCAGTGAGTTCTACGGAGCTTTCTTT. Its protein product is CASSEFYGAFF.

This clone came up once. The rearrangement links TRBV6-5 to TRBJ2-7; the D is unclear. V was clipped by 3 bases and J by 3 bases, with 3 bases between them. Germline V gives CDR1 MNHEY, CDR2 SVGAGI. This CDR3 has 11 residues. CDR3 loop: CASSYNYEQYF. In DNA, the CDR3 is TGTGCCAGCAGTTATAACTACGAGCAGTACTTC.

This sequence joins TRBV4-1 and TRBJ1-5; D possibly corresponds to TRBD1 (6 bases). The CDR3 has 15 residues. CDR1 and CDR2 (germline): MGHRA, YSYEKL. V was shortened by 5 bases and J by 6 bases, with 17 bases between the two germline ends. CDR3 DNA sequence: TGCGCCAGCAGCTATGACAGGTTTAACACTCAGCCCCAGCATTTT. This gives the protein CASSYDRFNTQPQHF.

The J gene is TRBJ2-3, the V gene TRBV16, with a tentative D call TRBD2 (6 bases). CDR1 is KGHSY and CDR2 is FQNENV in the germline V gene. The CDR3 is 14 amino acids. V was trimmed by 4 bases and J by 2 bases, leaving 10 bases between them. Here the CDR3 reads CASSPGGNTDTQYF. For the CDR3, the DNA is TGTGCCAGCAGCCCTGGGGGGAACACAGATACGCAGTATTTT.

The chain is built from TRBV6-5 and TRBJ1-6; possibly TRBD1 for D (6 bases). Per the germline V gene, CDR1 is MNHEY and CDR2 is SVGAGI. This CDR3 has 15 amino acids. The V and J ends lost 6 bases and 3 bases respectively, with 12 bases between them. CDR3 coding DNA: TGTGCCAGCAGGGACACAGGGTTCTATAATTCACCCCTCCACTTT. This gives the protein CASRDTGFYNSPLHF.

The V call is TRBV11-2, the J call TRBJ1-1; 9 bases line up with TRBD1. CDR3 length equals 16 residues. The ends lost 5 bases at V and 3 bases at J; junction bases unmatched: 10. Germline CDR1 reads SGHAT; CDR2 reads FQNNGV. In DNA, the CDR3 is TGTGCCAGCAGCCACGATCCCCGGACAGGGGACACTGAAGCTTTCTTT. This encodes CASSHDPRTGDTEAFF.